These T cell receptor beta chains were read from a single sample in a study of early stage breast cancer tumors. Produced via immunoSEQ multiplex PCR; TCRdb's table is partial and in-frame only. This table has around 4,400 clones, under 80% appearing once. Source material: normal breast tissue next to the tumor. The receptors come from a person aged 55 to 75 with breast cancer. Both conserved end residues are part of each CDR3. A D gene is named only where the DNA matches it firmly. Size values are once, few and many counts, or a class for expanded clones, and some rows have none.

.	14	TRBV6-6	TRBJ1-1	.	CASINPVGREEAFF	TGTGCCAGCATCAACCCTGTGGGACGGGAAGAAGCTTTCTTT
.	15	TRBV5-8	TRBJ2-7	.	CASSLARMNRDEQYF	TGTGCCAGCAGCTTGGCCCGAATGAACAGAGACGAGCAGTACTTC
large	17	TRBV7-9	TRBJ2-2	TRBD1	CASNDGGTGVNTGELFF	TGTGCCAGCAACGATGGGGGGACAGGGGTAAACACCGGGGAGCTGTTTTTT
.	14	TRBV6-5	TRBJ1-2	TRBD1	CASTLGQGGYGYTF	TGTGCCAGCACCCTAGGACAGGGAGGCTATGGCTACACCTTC
.	18	TRBV19	TRBJ1-1	.	CASSRGRSGLTGNTEAFF	TGTGCCAGTAGTAGGGGTAGGTCGGGTCTGACAGGTAACACTGAAGCTTTCTTT
.	14	TRBV10-1	TRBJ2-1	.	CASSESRPPREQFF	TGCGCCAGCAGTGAGTCGAGACCCCCCAGGGAGCAGTTCTTC
.	15	TRBV9	TRBJ2-7	TRBD2	CASSVGTSGEYEQYF	TGTGCCAGCAGCGTAGGGACTAGCGGGGAATACGAGCAGTACTTC
once	15	TRBV5-1	TRBJ2-5	.	CASSRGRGGQETQYF	TGCGCCAGCAGCCGAGGGCGTGGGGGGCAAGAGACCCAGTACTTC
.	11	TRBV2	TRBJ2-7	.	CASSEVVEQYF	TGTGCCAGCAGTGAAGTTGTCGAGCAGTACTTC
.	16	TRBV7-6	TRBJ2-5	TRBD1	CASSLFGTVGQETQYF	TGTGCCAGCAGCTTATTTGGGACAGTGGGGCAAGAGACCCAGTACTTC
.	16	TRBV11-2	TRBJ1-3	.	CASSLRGVTSGNTIYF	TGTGCCAGCAGCTTAAGAGGTGTAACCTCTGGAAACACCATATATTTT
.	16	TRBV4-1	TRBJ2-1	.	CASSQVPGGPYNEQFF	TGCGCCAGCAGCCAAGTTCCGGGGGGCCCCTACAATGAGCAGTTCTTC
.	12	TRBV29-1	TRBJ1-2	.	CSVNLPNYGYTF	TGCAGCGTTAACCTTCCTAACTATGGCTACACCTTC
.	13	TRBV11-1	TRBJ2-7	.	CASSPRSRYEQYF	TGTGCCAGCAGCCCTAGGAGCAGGTACGAGCAGTACTTC
.	13	TRBV6-5	TRBJ2-5	.	CASSTPLAGPQYF	TGTGCCAGCAGTACCCCCCTGGCTGGCCCCCAGTACTTC
.	13	TRBV6-5	TRBJ2-3	.	CASSGQSTDTQYF	TGTGCCAGCAGCGGACAGAGCACAGATACGCAGTATTTT
.	12	TRBV6-1	TRBJ2-7	.	CASSESSYEQYF	TGTGCCAGCAGTGAATCGTCCTACGAGCAGTACTTC
once	16	TRBV27	TRBJ2-1	TRBD1	CASTWGQGAVYNEQFF	TGTGCCAGCACCTGGGGACAGGGGGCTGTATACAATGAGCAGTTCTTC
.	15	TRBV11-1	TRBJ2-7	.	CASSYGALSSYEQYF	TGTGCCAGCAGCTACGGGGCCCTGAGCTCCTACGAGCAGTACTTC
medium-sized	13	TRBV2	TRBJ1-4	TRBD1	CASSGTDGEKLFF	TGTGCCAGCAGCGGGACAGACGGGGAGAAACTGTTTTTT
.	17	TRBV15	TRBJ1-6	.	CATSRDRLAGWVSPLHF	TGTGCCACCAGCAGAGATAGGTTGGCGGGGTGGGTTTCACCCCTCCACTTT
once	14	TRBV10-3	TRBJ2-5	.	CAISHDSKTETQYF	TGTGCCATCAGCCACGACTCAAAAACAGAGACCCAGTACTTC
.	15	TRBV9	TRBJ2-5	.	CASSVDSGRGETQYF	TGTGCCAGCAGCGTAGACTCCGGCAGGGGAGAGACCCAGTACTTC
.	15	TRBV5-1	TRBJ2-1	.	CASSWGQPGRSEQFF	TGCGCCAGCAGCTGGGGACAGCCGGGGAGGAGTGAGCAGTTCTTC
.	16	TRBV5-1	TRBJ2-1	.	CASSPELDSSYNEQFF	TGCGCCAGCAGCCCAGAACTAGATAGCTCCTACAATGAGCAGTTCTTC
.	16	TRBV9	TRBJ1-4	.	CASSPNRGTDAEKLFF	TGTGCCAGCAGCCCGAATCGTGGGACCGATGCCGAAAAACTGTTTTTT
.	15	TRBV2	TRBJ1-5	.	CASSPRGGSNQPQHF	TGTGCCAGCAGCCCCCGGGGGGGTAGCAATCAGCCCCAGCATTTT
.	14	TRBV6-1	TRBJ2-2	.	CASSEFGRTGELFF	TGTGCCAGCAGTGAGTTCGGCAGAACCGGGGAGCTGTTTTTT
.	14	TRBV4-3	TRBJ1-6	.	CASSPGAGFSPLHF	TGCGCCAGCAGCCCCGGTGCAGGTTTCTCACCCCTCCACTTT
once	14	TRBV7-2	TRBJ1-2	.	CASSLDTINYGYTF	TGTGCCAGCAGCTTAGACACCATTAACTATGGCTACACCTTC
.	15	TRBV10-3	TRBJ1-1	.	CASSYAPFMNTEAFF	TGTGCCAGCAGTTACGCTCCCTTCATGAACACTGAAGCTTTCTTT
few	12	TRBV30	TRBJ2-7	.	CAWSLVTREQYF	TGTGCCTGGAGTTTGGTGACGAGGGAGCAGTACTTC
once	16	TRBV11-2	TRBJ1-2	.	CASSLEPGGGVDGYTF	TGTGCCAGCAGCTTAGAACCGGGCGGGGGCGTGGATGGCTACACCTTC
.	13	TRBV29-1	TRBJ1-5	.	CSVEGADGQPQHF	TGCAGCGTTGAAGGGGCCGACGGCCAGCCCCAGCATTTT
.	13	TRBV2	TRBJ2-4	.	CASRGLGGDIQYF	TGTGCCAGCAGAGGACTAGGGGGGGACATTCAGTACTTC
.	13	TRBV5-1	TRBJ2-2	.	CASSSVTGGELFF	TGCGCCAGCAGCTCTGTGACCGGCGGGGAGCTGTTTTTT
.	15	TRBV2	TRBJ1-1	.	CASSEYATMNTEAFF	TGTGCCAGCAGTGAATATGCCACTATGAACACTGAAGCTTTCTTT
.	14	TRBV7-9	TRBJ1-1	TRBD1	CASSSGQGSTEAFF	TGTGCCAGCAGCTCCGGACAGGGTAGCACTGAAGCTTTCTTT
.	16	TRBV6-6	TRBJ2-3	.	CASPPWGEPSTDTQYF	TGTGCCAGCCCCCCTTGGGGAGAACCTAGCACAGATACGCAGTATTTT
.	16	TRBV7-6	TRBJ1-1	.	CASSLMAGQSNTEAFF	TGTGCCAGCAGCTTAATGGCGGGCCAGTCGAACACTGAAGCTTTCTTT
few	15	TRBV7-3	TRBJ1-1	.	CASSLGGGMNTEAFF	TGTGCCAGCAGCTTAGGGGGAGGCATGAACACTGAAGCTTTCTTT
.	14	TRBV11-3	TRBJ2-1	.	CASSLRSVGGEQFF	TGTGCCAGCAGCTTAAGATCCGTGGGGGGTGAGCAGTTCTTC
once	14	TRBV6-5	TRBJ1-3	.	CASSPRGGGNTIYF	TGTGCCAGCAGCCCAAGGGGGGGTGGAAACACCATATATTTT
once	16	TRBV18	TRBJ1-4	TRBD1	CASSPGGQGRKEKLFF	TGTGCCAGCTCACCAGGCGGACAGGGAAGAAAGGAAAAACTGTTTTTT
.	14	TRBV6-5	TRBJ1-1	TRBD1	CASTPTGLNTEAFF	TGTGCCAGCACCCCGACAGGGTTGAACACTGAAGCTTTCTTT
.	15	TRBV5-1	TRBJ1-4	.	CASSLGLGDGEKLFF	TGCGCCAGCAGCTTGGGCCTTGGGGATGGTGAAAAACTGTTTTTT
.	13	TRBV6-5	TRBJ1-2	.	CASSRLGEYGYTF	TGTGCCAGCAGTCGATTGGGGGAATATGGCTACACCTTC
.	14	TRBV27	TRBJ2-7	.	CASSLKGGSYEQYF	TGTGCCAGCAGTTTAAAAGGGGGCTCCTACGAGCAGTACTTC
.	16	TRBV6-6	TRBJ1-2	.	CASSYYSVGGFGGYTF	TGTGCCAGCAGTTACTACTCCGTCGGCGGTTTCGGTGGCTACACCTTC
.	16	TRBV9	TRBJ2-5	TRBD2	CASSVGLAGQGETQYF	TGTGCCAGCAGCGTAGGACTAGCGGGGCAGGGGGAGACCCAGTACTTC
.	13	TRBV30	TRBJ1-5	.	CAWEGQPNQPQHF	TGTGCCTGGGAAGGACAGCCTAATCAGCCCCAGCATTTT
.	13	TRBV30	TRBJ2-2	.	CAWSHSNTGELFF	TGTGCCTGGAGTCACTCTAACACCGGGGAGCTGTTTTTT
.	11	TRBV11-2	TRBJ2-7	.	CASSRGYEQYF	TGTGCCAGCAGCCGAGGATACGAGCAGTACTTC
.	14	TRBV19	TRBJ1-4	.	CASSFGGSYEKLFF	TGTGCCAGTAGTTTCGGGGGTTCCTATGAAAAACTGTTTTTT
.	15	TRBV7-3	TRBJ2-1	TRBD2	CASSPSGASYNEQFF	TGTGCCAGCAGCCCTAGCGGAGCCTCCTACAATGAGCAGTTCTTC
few	11	TRBV6-1	TRBJ2-7	TRBD1	CASLLTGEQYF	TGTGCCAGCTTGTTGACAGGGGAGCAGTACTTC
.	12	TRBV19	TRBJ1-6	.	CASSTYSTPLHF	TGTGCCAGTAGTACTTACAGCACACCCCTCCACTTT
few	13	TRBV11-1	TRBJ1-1	TRBD1	CASMTDRGTEAFF	TGTGCCAGCATGACTGACAGGGGGACTGAAGCTTTCTTT